This is a list of T cell receptor beta chains from one sample in a study of T cell responses to AZD1222 COVID-19 vaccine. The assay was immunoSEQ multiplex PCR, and TCRdb's table has in-frame clones only and misses some. Of 150,000 to 180,000 clones detected, more than 85% appear once; the ten largest clones hold approximately 6.6%. The sequencing here drew on peripheral blood, taken after recovery from COVID-19. These receptors were taken from an adult who had recovered from COVID-19. The CDR3 runs from the conserved cysteine through the conserved F or W. The order of the fields is D gene, clone size, J gene, V gene, CDR3 DNA, CDR3 protein. The D gene is left open where the match is weak. Expanded clones get a size class; other rows say once, few or many, or leave the size out.

- | - | TRBJ1-1 | TRBV18 | TGTGCCAGCTCCCCAGGGCGAGAGACTGAAGCTTTCTTT | CASSPGRETEAFF
TRBD2 | - | TRBJ2-7 | TRBV27 | TGTGCCAGCAGTGGACTAGCGGGAGGGCCGGAAAACGAGCAGTACTTC | CASSGLAGGPENEQYF
- | - | TRBJ1-4 | TRBV5-1 | TGCGCCAGCAGCTTGGCCGGGACCGTTAATGAAAAACTGTTTTTT | CASSLAGTVNEKLFF
- | - | TRBJ1-2 | TRBV28 | TGTGCCAGCGTTCGTACTAACTATGGCTACACCTTC | CASVRTNYGYTF
- | - | TRBJ1-6 | TRBV11-2 | TGTGCCAGCAGCTCCGGACACCGAGATTCACCCCTCCACTTT | CASSSGHRDSPLHF
- | - | TRBJ1-2 | TRBV18 | TGTGCCAGCTCCGACTCTAACTATGGCTACACCTTC | CASSDSNYGYTF
- | - | TRBJ1-1 | TRBV27 | TGTGCCAGCAGTTTATACGGGGCTACGACCACTGAAGCTTTCTTT | CASSLYGATTTEAFF
- | - | TRBJ2-3 | TRBV7-9 | TGTGCCAGCAGCTCATCAGATACGCAGTATTTT | CASSSSDTQYF
TRBD1 | - | TRBJ1-5 | TRBV28 | TGTGCCAGCAGGATCTGGGACAGGAATCAGCCCCAGCATTTT | CASRIWDRNQPQHF
TRBD1 | - | TRBJ1-5 | TRBV27 | TGTGCCAGCAGGCCTGCCTGGGACAGGGGGGGATATAGCAATCAGCCCCAGCATTTT | CASRPAWDRGGYSNQPQHF
TRBD2 | - | TRBJ2-5 | TRBV3-1/TRBV3-2 | TGTGCCAGCAGCCATGGGACTAGGCGAGAGACCCAGTACTTC | CASSHGTRRETQYF
- | - | TRBJ1-2 | TRBV28 | TGTGCCAGCAGTGTATCAGCCTATGGCTACACCTTC | CASSVSAYGYTF
TRBD1 | - | TRBJ1-2 | TRBV20-1 | TGCAGTGCTAGTCGACAGGGGGCGGGCTATGGCTACACCTTC | CSASRQGAGYGYTF
TRBD1 | few | TRBJ2-7 | TRBV5-1 | TGCGCCAGCAGCGGACAGGGGTACTACGAGCAGTACTTC | CASSGQGYYEQYF
- | - | TRBJ1-1 | TRBV29-1 | TGCAGCGTTGACCAGGGAGGGGTCACTGAAGCTTTCTTT | CSVDQGGVTEAFF
TRBD2 | - | TRBJ2-1 | TRBV5-1 | TGCGCCAGCAGCTTGGCAGCGGGAGGCGAGCAGTTCTTC | CASSLAAGGEQFF
- | - | TRBJ2-7 | TRBV11-2 | TGTGCCAGCAGCCTCTCGGGGGTTAGCTCCTACGAGCAGTACTTC | CASSLSGVSSYEQYF
TRBD2 | - | TRBJ2-2 | TRBV20-1 | TGCAGTGCTAGTCGGGGAGGGCCTAACACCGGGGAGCTGTTTTTT | CSASRGGPNTGELFF
- | - | TRBJ1-4 | TRBV30 | TGTGCCTGGAGGCTAACAGGGACTAATGAAAAACTGTTTTTT | CAWRLTGTNEKLFF
TRBD1 | - | TRBJ1-5 | TRBV7-8 | TGTGCCAGCAGCTCCGGGACAGGGGTTAATCAGCCCCAGCATTTT | CASSSGTGVNQPQHF
TRBD2 | - | TRBJ2-5 | TRBV4-2 | TGTGCCAGCAGCCAAGGACGCAGGCGGGGGGCCGATGAGACCCAGTACTTC | CASSQGRRRGADETQYF
- | - | TRBJ1-2 | TRBV6-1 | TGTGCCAGCAGTGAAGGCCACGGGGGGCGGCATGGCTACACCTTC | CASSEGHGGRHGYTF
- | - | TRBJ1-2 | TRBV19 | TGTGCCAGTCGGGATCCCGGACCTACTAACTATGGCTACACCTTC | CASRDPGPTNYGYTF
- | - | TRBJ1-3 | TRBV9 | TGTGCCAGCAGCGCGGTGCATACGAGCTCTGGAAACACCATATATTTT | CASSAVHTSSGNTIYF
- | - | TRBJ2-2 | TRBV10-1 | TGCGCCAGCAGTCGGGACACAAACACCGGGGAGCTGTTTTTT | CASSRDTNTGELFF
TRBD1 | - | TRBJ1-2 | TRBV7-9 | TGTGCCAGCAGCGCCCAGGGGGCGTTCAGTGGCTACACCTTC | CASSAQGAFSGYTF
- | - | TRBJ2-4 | TRBV19 | TGTGCCAGTAGTCCTCGGACTCTTAGAGCCAAAAACATTCAGTACTTC | CASSPRTLRAKNIQYF
- | - | TRBJ1-5 | TRBV21-1 | TGTGCCATTTACAGGGAAGGGCCCCAGCATTTT | CAIYREGPQHF
- | - | TRBJ1-2 | TRBV5-6 | TGTGCCAGCAGCAACTCGACAGAAACGCTCTCTGGCGTGGGCTACACCTTC | CASSNSTETLSGVGYTF
TRBD1 | - | TRBJ2-3 | TRBV5-6 | TGTGCCAGCAGCTTGGGAGGGACAGGGACAGATACGCAGTATTTT | CASSLGGTGTDTQYF